This paragraph reports one T cell receptor (beta chain). What it binds is not known. This entry belongs to a study of a mutant IDH1 vaccine in newly diagnosed glioma. The overall study: The sex distribution of treated patients was around 62% male and about 38% female, with a mean age of 40.4 years. Week 35 held visit V12, while week 47 held visit V13.

Clones were read by immunoSEQ multiplex PCR, and TCRdb kept only the in-frame ones, dropping some. Of about 40,000 clones listed, roughly 80% are singletons. Study results and limitations: Detectable vaccine-induced immune responses arose in 93.3% of patients.

Time point specified: week 35, safety follow-up. Doses comprised 300 ug of mutant IDH1 20-mer peptide each, plus topical imiquimod. Donor diagnoses consisted of new WHO grade 3 or 4 IDH1-mutant, ATRX-lost astrocytomas. Sequenced here: PBMCs, sampled from a glioma patient whose treatment included an IDH1 peptide vaccine. This TCR derives from a woman aged 50 to 60 with glioma.

CDR3 sequence (DNA): TGCGCCAGCAGCTCCGGACAGGGCCGGAGTTCACCCCTCCACTTT. Its protein product is CASSSGQGRSSPLHF. This sequence joins TRBV5-1 and TRBJ1-6, with 8 bases identical to TRBD1. V trimming: 3 bases; J trimming: 9 bases; junction bases outside the gene matches: 8. Germline V CDR1 and CDR2: SGHRS, YFSETQ. CDR3 length: 15 residues.